These 24 T cell receptor beta chains were all obtained from the same sample, sequenced in a study of T cell repertoires in cytomegalovirus infection. TCRdb re-called the reads with MiXCR, one entry per CDR3 protein. The sample gives 250,000 to 300,000 distinct CDR3 sequences, about 25% of which show up once; around 13% is in the top ten. Sequencing was done on a sample of PBMCs. Every receptor here comes from a human donor in good health (CMV status not recorded). Some clones in this sample may be carry-over from other donors' samples.

The sample holds a few counts of this clonotype. This chain joins TRBV28 and TRBJ1-5; D not certain. In germline, CDR1 is MDHEN, CDR2 SYDVKM. Trimming stripped 4 bases from V and 6 bases from J, with 7 bases between. There are 12 residues in the CDR3. CDR3 in amino acids: CASSSGAQPQHF. CDR3 DNA sequence: TGTGCCAGCAGTTCCGGTGCTCAGCCCCAGCATTTT.

The chain carries TRBV20-1 and TRBJ2-1, with D perhaps matching TRBD1 or TRBD2 (5 bases each). Per the germline V gene, CDR1 is DFQATT and CDR2 is SNEGSKA (reference sequence). The CDR3 spans 14 residues. V lost 4 bases, J lost 7 bases, and 17 bases lay in between. The CDR3 sequence: CSATGLRGRNEQFF. The CDR3 nucleotides read TGCAGTGCTACCGGGCTAAGGGGACGGAATGAGCAGTTCTTC.

This clonotype was observed a handful of times. V usage is TRBV29-1 and J usage is TRBJ2-3; 7 positions match TRBD1. Germline V gene data show CDR1 as SQVTM and CDR2 as ANQGSEA. V lost 4 bases to trimming and J lost 2 bases; unmatched junction nucleotides: 9. The CDR3 is 15 residues long. CDR3 protein: CSVGSGTANTDTQYF. In DNA form, the CDR3 reads TGCAGCGTTGGGTCCGGGACAGCCAACACAGATACGCAGTATTTT.

This clonotype was detected many times. The chain recombines TRBV6-1 with TRBJ1-2; 8 nucleotides agree with TRBD1. Germline V gene sequence: CDR1 MNHNS, CDR2 SASEGT. The V segment lost 5 bases and the J segment 4 bases; nucleotides outside the gene matches: 12. The CDR3 loop spans 16 amino acids. Here the CDR3 reads CASSPTTGTGAYGYTF. In nucleotides, the CDR3 is TGTGCCAGCAGTCCCACTACCGGGACAGGAGCCTATGGCTACACCTTC.

Note on this clonotype: A read error may produce the germline difference seen at one junction end. The rearrangement joins TRBV7-2 to TRBJ2-5; 10 positions match TRBD2. Germline CDR1 reads SGHTA; CDR2 reads FQGNSA. This CDR3 has 14 amino acids. CDR3 in DNA: TGTGCCAGAAGCTTAGCGGGAGGTGAAGAGACCCAGTACTTC. Encoded protein: CARSLAGGEETQYF.

The chain links TRBV4-2 to TRBJ2-7, with D tentatively TRBD2 (6 bases). CDR1 is LGHNA, CDR2 YNFKEQ, per germline. V dropped 0 bases and J dropped 5 bases, with 14 bases sitting between them. The CDR3 is 15 residues long. In DNA form, the CDR3 reads TGTGCCAGCAGCCAAGACCCGACTAGTTCCCACGAGCAGTACTTC. Its translation is CASSQDPTSSHEQYF.

This clonotype showed up just a few times. V is TRBV11-2 and J is TRBJ2-5; D remains ambiguous. Germline-derived CDR1 and CDR2 are SGHAT and FQNNGV. V was clipped by 0 bases and J by 4 bases, with 15 bases between them. This CDR3 has 16 amino acids. This chain's CDR3 is CASSLDSGAISETQYF. In DNA form, the CDR3 reads TGTGCCAGCAGCTTAGATTCGGGTGCCATATCAGAGACCCAGTACTTC.

The chain combines TRBV2 with TRBJ2-3, with D possibly being TRBD2 (5 bases). The germline gives CDR1 SNHLY, CDR2 FYNNEI. The length of the CDR3 is 15 residues. Trimming stripped 5 bases from V and 2 bases from J, with 14 bases between. The CDR3 DNA follows: TGTGCCAGCAGTCTGGATCGGGGAGACACAGATACGCAGTATTTT. It yields the protein CASSLDRGDTDTQYF.

A few counts support this clonotype. The V gene is TRBV29-1, the J gene TRBJ2-2; 8 bases map to TRBD1. CDR1 and CDR2 from the germline V gene are SQVTM and ANQGSEA. Germline trimming cut 6 bases from V and 5 bases from J; bases unmatched to any gene: 8. CDR3 length equals 14 residues. CDR3 DNA sequence: TGCAGCGTCACCCGGGACAGGAATACCGGGGAGCTGTTTTTT. Its protein product is CSVTRDRNTGELFF.

V is TRBV5-1 and J is TRBJ2-7; D possibly uses TRBD1 or TRBD2 (7 bases each). Per the germline V gene, CDR1 is SGHRS and CDR2 is YFSETQ. The CDR3 is made up of 15 amino acids. Trimming removed 9 bases from V and 0 bases from J, with 19 bases in between. This chain's CDR3 is CATTSGGDHSYEQYF. CDR3 sequence (DNA): TGCGCCACGACGTCAGGGGGGGACCACTCCTACGAGCAGTACTTC.

The sample holds many counts of this clonotype. The chain has TRBV7-2 and TRBJ2-4; D is perhaps TRBD2 (5 bases). The germline CDR1 and CDR2 sequences are SGHTA and FQGNSA. The CDR3 loop spans 15 amino acids. Trimming took 1 base from V and 3 from J, leaving 10 bases between them. CDR3 nucleotides: TGTGCCAGCAGCTTAGGAGGGTCGGGCAAAAACATTCAGTACTTC. Its translation is CASSLGGSGKNIQYF.

The chain is built from TRBV19 and TRBJ1-5; D uncertain. This CDR3 contains 16 residues. The ends were cut back, 3 bases at V and 3 bases at J, with 15 bases in the middle. CDR1 is LNHDA and CDR2 is SQIVND in the germline V gene (reference sequence). The CDR3 loop reads CASSIPAGRPNQPQHF. The CDR3 DNA is TGTGCCAGTAGTATCCCCGCGGGCAGGCCCAATCAGCCCCAGCATTTT.

This clonotype was detected many times. The V call is TRBV5-1, the J call TRBJ1-1; tentatively, D is TRBD1 (5 bases). The V end was cut by 0 bases, the J end by 9 bases, with 9 bases between. In germline, CDR1 is SGHRS, CDR2 YFSETQ. The CDR3 runs to 12 residues. In DNA, the CDR3 is TGCGCCAGCAGCTTGGACAGGAACCAAGCTTTCTTT. This sequence encodes CASSLDRNQAFF.

This clonotype appeared a single time. The rearrangement links TRBV24-1 to TRBJ1-5; TRBD1 aligns across 8 bases. This CDR3 comprises 13 residues. Germline V CDR1 and CDR2: KGHDR, SFDVKD. V was clipped by 10 bases and J by 5 bases; unmatched bases: 6. The CDR3 spells CATNQGAYQPQHF. CDR3 in DNA: TGTGCCACTAACCAGGGGGCGTATCAGCCCCAGCATTTT.

This clonotype was seen repeatedly, ten times or more. In DNA form, the CDR3 reads TGTGCCAGCAGCTTATATAGCACAGATACGCAGTATTTT. It specifies CASSLYSTDTQYF. The chain combines TRBV7-8 with TRBJ2-3; D not certain. Germline CDR1 is SGHVS and CDR2 is FQNEAQ. V lost 2 bases to trimming and J lost 0 bases, with 3 bases between them. The CDR3 covers 13 residues.

This clonotype was found a few times. The rearrangement uses TRBV2 and TRBJ2-7; TRBD2 matches 8 bases. The CDR3 covers 14 residues. Trimming at V came to 6 bases and at J to 2 bases, leaving 6 bases not matched to a gene. Germline lookup yields CDR1 SNHLY and CDR2 FYNNEI. In DNA, the CDR3 is TGTGCCAGCAGACTTAGCGGGGCCACCTACGAGCAGTACTTC. It codes for CASRLSGATYEQYF.

This clonotype was counted at least ten times. The V call is TRBV19, the J call TRBJ2-7; D is perhaps TRBD1 (5 bases). The CDR3 is made up of 12 amino acids. Trimming took 5 bases from V and 6 from J, leaving 11 bases between them. CDR1 and CDR2 (germline): LNHDA, SQIVND (reference sequence). The chain's CDR3 is CASSSTRAEQYF. The CDR3 region has the DNA TGTGCCAGTAGTTCGACCAGGGCCGAGCAGTACTTC. The whole variable domain, filled in from reference TRBV19 and TRBJ2-7, reads DGGITQSPKYLFRKEGQNVTLSCEQNLNHDAMYWYRQDPGQGLRLIYYSQIVNDFQKGDIAEGYSVSREKKESFPLTVTSAQKNPTAFYLCASSSTRAEQYFGPGTRLTVT.

This clonotype was seen more than once but under ten times. V is TRBV20-1 and J is TRBJ1-1; no definite D call. V was clipped by 3 bases and J by 1 base, with 9 bases between them. The CDR3 sequence is 13 residues long. Germline V lookup: CDR1 DFQATT, CDR2 SNEGSKA (reference sequence). The CDR3 nucleotides are TGCAGTGCTAGGGAAGACAAGAACACTGAAGCTTTCTTT. It encodes CSAREDKNTEAFF.

This clonotype occurred many times. The rearrangement uses TRBV14 and TRBJ2-3, with 11 bases aligning to TRBD2. Germline assignment: CDR1 SGHDN and CDR2 FVKESK. Trimming took 4 bases from V and 5 from J; bases not matched to a gene: 8. The CDR3 has 16 residues. The CDR3 region is CASSLTSGGQGDTQYF. In nucleotides, the CDR3 is TGTGCCAGCAGCCTTACTAGCGGGGGACAGGGAGATACGCAGTATTTT.

Only a few counts were recorded for this clonotype. The chain employs TRBV24-1 and TRBJ2-2; D remains ambiguous. V was shortened by 6 bases and J by 1 base, with 8 bases between the two germline ends. CDR1 is KGHDR and CDR2 is SFDVKD in the germline V gene. The CDR3 runs 14 residues. The CDR3 sequence is CATSPRLNTGELFF. In DNA form, the CDR3 reads TGTGCCACCAGTCCCAGATTGAACACCGGGGAGCTGTTTTTT.

A few counts support this clonotype. CDR3 bases: TGTGCCATCAGTGAGTCCGGGGACAGGAATCAGCCCCAGCATTTT. Translation gives CAISESGDRNQPQHF. This rearrangement joins TRBV10-3 to TRBJ1-5; the match to TRBD1 covers 8 bases. The CDR3 sequence is 15 residues long. Trimming took 0 bases from V and 4 from J; bases not matched to a gene: 2. Germline lookup yields CDR1 ENHRY and CDR2 SYGVKD.

This clonotype is labeled as medium-sized. The rearrangement links TRBV28 to TRBJ2-5; a weak D match, TRBD2 (6 bases). Trimming took off 5 bases at V and 5 bases at J, with 15 bases between the two ends. This CDR3 spans 14 amino acids. Germline-derived CDR1 and CDR2 are MDHEN and SYDVKM. This chain's CDR3 is CASSILTGEETQYF. The CDR3 DNA is TGTGCCAGCAGTATTCTCACGGGGGAGGAGACCCAGTACTTC. The complete variable domain, with remaining parts taken from reference TRBV28 and TRBJ2-5, reads DVKVTQSSRYLVKRTGEKVFLECVQDMDHENMFWYRQDPGLGLRLIYFSYDVKMKEKGDIPEGYSVSREKKERFSLILESASTNQTSMYLCASSILTGEETQYFGPGTRLLVL.

The chain has TRBV6-6 and TRBJ2-5; perhaps TRBD1 as D (6 bases). Deletions cut 8 bases from V and 4 bases from J, with 11 bases between. CDR3 length: 12 residues. Germline V CDR1 and CDR2: MNHNY, SVGAGI (reference sequence). The chain's CDR3 is CASGGSGETQYF. For the CDR3, the DNA is TGTGCCAGCGGGGGCAGCGGAGAGACCCAGTACTTC.

The V call is TRBV11-2, the J call TRBJ2-7; TRBD1 agrees at 9 bases. The CDR3 loop spans 14 amino acids. CDR1 SGHAT and CDR2 FQNNGV come from the germline V gene. With V trimmed by 4 bases and J by 2 bases, 3 bases remained unmatched. The CDR3 region has the DNA TGTGCCAGCAGCTACCGGGACAGGGCCTACGAGCAGTACTTC. Protein sequence: CASSYRDRAYEQYF.